This TCR beta chain derives from a study of T cells after yellow fever vaccination. Whole-study results and caveats: Among all clonotypes, a small share was observed in both CD4 and CD8 compartments.

The CDR3 covers 16 residues. The V gene's germline CDR1 is DFQATT and CDR2 SNEGSKA (reference sequence). Trimming removed 0 bases at V and 2 bases at J, with 16 bases between. MiXCR, run by TCRdb on the 5' RACE reads, gives a single entry per CDR3 protein. Of about 180,000 distinct CDR3 sequences in the sample, about 6% are singletons; the top ten hold under 3%. A few counts support this clonotype. The antigen is undetermined. This specimen consisted of CD4+ T cells sorted from PBMCs, obtained on the day of the first yellow fever vaccination. The J gene is TRBJ2-5, the V gene TRBV20-1; D unresolved. This TCR derives from a man between 18 and 29 years old who received the YFV17D yellow fever vaccine. CDR3 amino acids: CSARDPSTGPQETQYF. In DNA form, the CDR3 reads TGCAGTGCTAGAGACCCCAGCACTGGGCCTCAAGAGACCCAGTACTTC.